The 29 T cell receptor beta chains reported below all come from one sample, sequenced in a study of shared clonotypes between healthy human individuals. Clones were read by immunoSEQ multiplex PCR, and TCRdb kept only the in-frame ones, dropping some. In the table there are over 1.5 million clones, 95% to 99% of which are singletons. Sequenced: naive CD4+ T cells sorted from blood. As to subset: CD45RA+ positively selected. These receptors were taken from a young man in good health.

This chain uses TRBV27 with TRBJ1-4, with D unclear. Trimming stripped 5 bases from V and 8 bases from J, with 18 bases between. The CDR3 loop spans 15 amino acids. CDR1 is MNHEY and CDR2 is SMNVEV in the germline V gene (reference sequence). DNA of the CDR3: TGTGCCAGCAGTCCCCGGACTGCCCTGGGGGAAAAACTGTTTTTT. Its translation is CASSPRTALGEKLFF. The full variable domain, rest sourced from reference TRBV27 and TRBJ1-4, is EAQVTQNPRYLITVTGKKLTVTCSQNMNHEYMSWYRQDPGLGLRQIYYSMNVEVTDKGDVPEGYKVSRKEKRNFPLILESPSPNQTSLYFCASSPRTALGEKLFFGSGTQLSVL.

As DNA, the CDR3 is TGTGCCAGCAGCTTAGAGGCGGGAGAGACCCAGTACTTC. It specifies CASSLEAGETQYF. The genes are TRBV11-3 and TRBJ2-5, with D tentatively TRBD2 (5 bases). The CDR3 has 13 amino acids. CDR1 and CDR2 from the germline V gene are SGHNT and YENEEA. V was shortened by 0 bases and J by 4 bases, with 6 bases between the two germline ends.

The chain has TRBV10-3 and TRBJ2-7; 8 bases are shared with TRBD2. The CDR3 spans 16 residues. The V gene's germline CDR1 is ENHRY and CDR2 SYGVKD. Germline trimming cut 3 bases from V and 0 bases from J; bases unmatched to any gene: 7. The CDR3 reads CAISEILADRSYEQYF. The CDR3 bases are TGTGCCATCAGTGAAATACTAGCGGACCGCTCCTACGAGCAGTACTTC.

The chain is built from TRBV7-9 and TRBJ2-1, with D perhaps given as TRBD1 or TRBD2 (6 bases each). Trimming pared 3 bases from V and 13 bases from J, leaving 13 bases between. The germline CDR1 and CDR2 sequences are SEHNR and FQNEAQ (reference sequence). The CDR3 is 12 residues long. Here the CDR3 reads CASSLRDTEQFF. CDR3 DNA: TGTGCCAGCAGCTTGCGGGACACCGAACAGTTCTTC.

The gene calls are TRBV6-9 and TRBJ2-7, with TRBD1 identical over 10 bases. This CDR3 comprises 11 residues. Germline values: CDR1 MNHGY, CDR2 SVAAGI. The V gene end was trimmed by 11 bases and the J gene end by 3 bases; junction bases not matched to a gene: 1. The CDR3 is CAGTGDYEQYF. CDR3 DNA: TGTGCCGGGACAGGGGACTACGAGCAGTACTTC.

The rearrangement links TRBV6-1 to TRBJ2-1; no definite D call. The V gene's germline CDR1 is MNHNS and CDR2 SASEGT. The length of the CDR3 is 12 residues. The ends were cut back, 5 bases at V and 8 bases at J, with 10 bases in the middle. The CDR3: CASSPGGYEQFF. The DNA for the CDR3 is TGTGCCAGCAGTCCCGGTGGGTATGAGCAGTTCTTC.

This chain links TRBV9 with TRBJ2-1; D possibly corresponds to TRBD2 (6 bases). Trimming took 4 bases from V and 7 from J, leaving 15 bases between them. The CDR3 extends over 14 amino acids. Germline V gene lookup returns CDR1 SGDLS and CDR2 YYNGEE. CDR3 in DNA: TGTGCCAGCAGCCCGACGGTTGGGGGGAATGAGCAGTTCTTC. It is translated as CASSPTVGGNEQFF.

The CDR3 protein is CASRAGRGRGDTQYF. As DNA, the CDR3 is TGTGCCAGCAGGGCAGGCAGGGGGCGCGGGGATACGCAGTATTTT. The genes are TRBV6-6 and TRBJ2-3, with TRBD1 identical over 8 bases. The V gene end was trimmed by 6 bases and the J gene end by 6 bases; junction bases not matched to a gene: 11. The CDR3 has 15 amino acids. CDR1 and CDR2 from the germline V gene are MNHNY and SVGAGI (reference sequence).

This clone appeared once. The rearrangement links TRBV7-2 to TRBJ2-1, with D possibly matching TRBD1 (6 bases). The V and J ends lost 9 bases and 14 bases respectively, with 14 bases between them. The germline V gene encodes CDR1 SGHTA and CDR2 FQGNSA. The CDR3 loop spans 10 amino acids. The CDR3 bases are TGTGCCAGGGACCCACAGGGAGAGTTCTTC. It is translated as CARDPQGEFF. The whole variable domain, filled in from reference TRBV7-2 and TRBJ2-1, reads GAGVSQSPSNKVTEKGKDVELRCDPISGHTALYWYRQSLGQGLEFLIYFQGNSAPDKSGLPSDRFSAERTGGSVSTLTIQRTQQEDSAVYLCARDPQGEFFGPGTRLTVL.

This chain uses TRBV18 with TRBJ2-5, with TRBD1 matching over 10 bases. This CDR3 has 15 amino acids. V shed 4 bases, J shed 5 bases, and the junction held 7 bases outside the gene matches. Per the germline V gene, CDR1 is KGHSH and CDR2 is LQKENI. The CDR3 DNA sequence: TGTGCCAGCTCACACCGGGACAGGGGATGGGAGACCCAGTACTTC. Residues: CASSHRDRGWETQYF.

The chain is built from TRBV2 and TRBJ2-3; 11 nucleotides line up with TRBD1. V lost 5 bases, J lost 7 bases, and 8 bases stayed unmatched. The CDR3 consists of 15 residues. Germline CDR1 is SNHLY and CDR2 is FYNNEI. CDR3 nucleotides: TGTGCCAGCAGTACTGGACAGGGGGCGCGTAATACGCAGTATTTT. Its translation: CASSTGQGARNTQYF. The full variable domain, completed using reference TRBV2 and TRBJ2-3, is EPEVTQTPSHQVTQMGQEVILRCVPISNHLYFYWYRQILGQKVEFLVSFYNNEISEKSEIFDDQFSVERPDGSNFTLKIRSTKLEDSAMYFCASSTGQGARNTQYFGPGTRLTVL.

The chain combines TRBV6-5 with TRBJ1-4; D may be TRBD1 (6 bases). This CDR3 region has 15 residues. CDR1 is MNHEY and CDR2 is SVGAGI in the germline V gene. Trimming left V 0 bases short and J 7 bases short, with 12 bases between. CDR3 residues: CASSYSAGVAEKLFF. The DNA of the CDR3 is TGTGCCAGCAGTTACTCGGCAGGGGTGGCTGAAAAACTGTTTTTT.

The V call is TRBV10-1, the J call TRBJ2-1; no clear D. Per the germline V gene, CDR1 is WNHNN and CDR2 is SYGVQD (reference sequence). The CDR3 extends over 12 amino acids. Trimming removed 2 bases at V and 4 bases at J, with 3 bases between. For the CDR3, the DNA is TGCGCCAGCAGTGAGAGGTACAATGAGCAGTTCTTC. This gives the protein CASSERYNEQFF.

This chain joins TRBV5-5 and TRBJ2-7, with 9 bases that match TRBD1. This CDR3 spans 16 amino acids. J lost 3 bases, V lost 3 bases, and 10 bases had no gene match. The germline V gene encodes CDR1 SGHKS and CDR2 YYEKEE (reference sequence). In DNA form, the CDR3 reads TGTGCCAGCAGCTCCGTCGGGACAGGGACAATCTACGAGCAGTACTTC. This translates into CASSSVGTGTIYEQYF.

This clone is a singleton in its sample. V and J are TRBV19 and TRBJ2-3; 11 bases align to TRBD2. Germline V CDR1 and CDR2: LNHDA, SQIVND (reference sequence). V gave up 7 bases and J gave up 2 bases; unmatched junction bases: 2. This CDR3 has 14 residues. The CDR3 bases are TGTGCCAGTACGGGACTAGCGGACACAGATACGCAGTATTTT. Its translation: CASTGLADTDTQYF.

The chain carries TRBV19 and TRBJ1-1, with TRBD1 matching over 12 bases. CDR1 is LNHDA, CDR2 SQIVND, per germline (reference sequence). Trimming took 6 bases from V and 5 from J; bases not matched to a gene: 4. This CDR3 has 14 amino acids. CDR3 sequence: CASSRDRGLTEAFF. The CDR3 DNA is TGTGCCAGTAGCCGGGACAGGGGGCTTACTGAAGCTTTCTTT.

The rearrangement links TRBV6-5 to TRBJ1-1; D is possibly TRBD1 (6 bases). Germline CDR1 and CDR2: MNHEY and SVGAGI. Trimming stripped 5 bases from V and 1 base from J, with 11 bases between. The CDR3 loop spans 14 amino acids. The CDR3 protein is CASSPGARNTEAFF. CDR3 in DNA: TGTGCCAGCAGTCCGGGGGCGAGGAACACTGAAGCTTTCTTT.

The CDR3 DNA reads as TGTGCCAGCTCACCGGGACTAGGGGGTTTAGAGACCCAGTACTTC. Protein product: CASSPGLGGLETQYF. The chain employs TRBV18 and TRBJ2-5; 8 bases agree with TRBD2. Unmatched junction bases numbered 7, after V lost 3 bases and J lost 4 bases. The germline V gene encodes CDR1 KGHSH and CDR2 LQKENI. The CDR3 is 15 amino acids. Combining the CDR3 with reference TRBV18 and TRBJ2-5 gives the whole variable domain NAGVMQNPRHLVRRRGQEARLRCSPMKGHSHVYWYRQLPEEGLKFMVYLQKENIIDESGMPKERFSAEFPKEGPSILRIQQVVRGDSAAYFCASSPGLGGLETQYFGPGTRLLVL.

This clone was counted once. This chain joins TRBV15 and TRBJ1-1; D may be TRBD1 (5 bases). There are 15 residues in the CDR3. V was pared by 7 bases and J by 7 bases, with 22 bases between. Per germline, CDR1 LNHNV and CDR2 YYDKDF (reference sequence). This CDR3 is CATTPRRGIPREAFF. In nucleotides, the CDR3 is TGTGCCACCACCCCACGTCGGGGCATCCCCCGTGAAGCTTTCTTT.

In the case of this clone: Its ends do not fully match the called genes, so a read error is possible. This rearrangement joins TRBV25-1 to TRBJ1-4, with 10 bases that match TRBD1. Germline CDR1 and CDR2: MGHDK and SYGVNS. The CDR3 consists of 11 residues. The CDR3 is CVRDRGEKLFF. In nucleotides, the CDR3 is TGCGTCCGGGACAGGGGTGAAAAACTGTTTTTT.

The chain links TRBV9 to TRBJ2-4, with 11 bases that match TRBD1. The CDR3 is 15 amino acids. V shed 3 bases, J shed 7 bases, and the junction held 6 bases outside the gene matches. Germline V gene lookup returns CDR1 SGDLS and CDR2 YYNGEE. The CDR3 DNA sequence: TGTGCCAGCAGCGCCGATCGGGACAGGGGGAACATTCAGTACTTC. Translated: CASSADRDRGNIQYF.

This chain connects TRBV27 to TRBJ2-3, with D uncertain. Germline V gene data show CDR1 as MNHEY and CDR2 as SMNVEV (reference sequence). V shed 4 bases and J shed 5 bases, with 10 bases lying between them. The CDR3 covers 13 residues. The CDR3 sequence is CASSSYPVDTQYF. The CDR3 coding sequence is TGTGCCAGCAGTTCATATCCTGTAGATACGCAGTATTTT.

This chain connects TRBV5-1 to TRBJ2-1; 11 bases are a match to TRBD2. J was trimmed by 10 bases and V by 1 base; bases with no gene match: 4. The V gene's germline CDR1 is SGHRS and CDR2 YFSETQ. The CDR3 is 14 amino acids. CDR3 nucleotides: TGCGCCAGCAGCTTGTCACTAGCGGGAGACGAGCAGTTCTTC. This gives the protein CASSLSLAGDEQFF.

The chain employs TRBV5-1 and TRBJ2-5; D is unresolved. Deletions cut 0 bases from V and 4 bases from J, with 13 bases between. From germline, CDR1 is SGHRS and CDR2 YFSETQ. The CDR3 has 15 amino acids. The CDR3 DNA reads TGCGCCAGCAGCTTGGGAGTCCCGGGCGGAGAGACCCAGTACTTC. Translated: CASSLGVPGGETQYF. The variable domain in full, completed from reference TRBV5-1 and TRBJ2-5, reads KAGVTQTPRYLIKTRGQQVTLSCSPISGHRSVSWYQQTPGQGLQFLFEYFSETQRNKGNFPGRFSGRQFSNSRSEMNVSTLELGDSALYLCASSLGVPGGETQYFGPGTRLLVL.

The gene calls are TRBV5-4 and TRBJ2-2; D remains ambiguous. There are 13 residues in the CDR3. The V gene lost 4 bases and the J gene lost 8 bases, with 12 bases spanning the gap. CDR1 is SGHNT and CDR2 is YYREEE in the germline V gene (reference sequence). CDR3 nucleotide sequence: TGTGCCAGCAGCCAGACGGTGAAAGGGGAGCTGTTTTTT. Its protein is CASSQTVKGELFF.

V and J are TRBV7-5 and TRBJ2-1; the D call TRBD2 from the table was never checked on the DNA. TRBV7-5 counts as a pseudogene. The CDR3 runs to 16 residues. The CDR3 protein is CVRSPERTSDYNEQFF. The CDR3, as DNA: TGTGTCAGAAGCCCCGAACGGACTAGCGACTACAATGAGCAGTTCTTC.

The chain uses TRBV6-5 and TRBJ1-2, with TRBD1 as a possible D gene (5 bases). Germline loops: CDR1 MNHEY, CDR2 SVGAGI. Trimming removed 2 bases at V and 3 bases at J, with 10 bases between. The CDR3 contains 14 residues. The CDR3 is CASSYLTGDYGYTF. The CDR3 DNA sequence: TGTGCCAGCAGTTACCTAACAGGAGACTATGGCTACACCTTC.

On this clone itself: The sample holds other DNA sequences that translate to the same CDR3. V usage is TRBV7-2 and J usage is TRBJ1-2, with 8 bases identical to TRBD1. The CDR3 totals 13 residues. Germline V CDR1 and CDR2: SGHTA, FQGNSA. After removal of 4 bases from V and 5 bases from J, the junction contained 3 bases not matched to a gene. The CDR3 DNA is TGTGCCAGCAGCTCCGGACAGGGATATGGCTACACCTTC. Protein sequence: CASSSGQGYGYTF.

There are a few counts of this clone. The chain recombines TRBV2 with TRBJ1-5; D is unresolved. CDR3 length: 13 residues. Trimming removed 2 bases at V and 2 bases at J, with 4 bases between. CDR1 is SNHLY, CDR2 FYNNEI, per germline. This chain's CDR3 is CASSEQGNQPQHF. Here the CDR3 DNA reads TGTGCCAGCAGTGAACAGGGCAATCAGCCCCAGCATTTT.